The rows below give T cell receptor beta chains drawn from one sample of a study of T cells in Graves' hyperthyroidism and ophthalmopathy. TCRdb re-analysed the multiplex PCR reads in MiXCR, keeping a single row per CDR3 protein. The profile shows around 290,000 distinct CDR3 sequences, 15% to 20% of them singletons. The specimen was blood. These TCRs come from a woman aged 55-69 years with Graves' ophthalmopathy. CDR3s include the opening cysteine and the closing phenylalanine or tryptophan. A D gene is named only where the DNA matches it firmly. The size of a clone is reported for some rows only, either as once, few or many, or as a class for expanded clones.

TRBJ2-2 . few TRBV12-3/TRBV12-4 CASRALQGLAGELFF TGTGCCAGCAGGGCATTACAGGGTTTGGCCGGGGAGCTGTTTTTT
TRBJ2-5 TRBD2 . TRBV20-1 CSASPSGRAGGKTQYF TGCAGTGCTAGTCCTAGCGGGAGGGCCGGGGGGAAGACCCAGTACTTC
TRBJ2-7 TRBD2 . TRBV20-1 CSAERGETSYEQYF TGCAGTGCTGAACGGGGGGAAACATCCTACGAGCAGTACTTC
TRBJ1-2 . . TRBV3-1 CATLGEGFYGYTF TGTGCCACCCTCGGGGAGGGCTTCTATGGCTACACCTTC
TRBJ1-5 TRBD1 . TRBV6-1 CASSERQGRDQPQHF TGTGCCAGCAGTGAAAGACAGGGGCGGGATCAGCCCCAGCATTTT
TRBJ2-7 . . TRBV6-1 CASQRRNEQYF TGTGCCAGCCAAAGGCGGAACGAGCAGTACTTC
TRBJ1-6 TRBD1 many TRBV12-3/TRBV12-4 CASTRDRVYSPLHF TGTGCCAGCACCCGGGACAGGGTGTACTCACCCCTCCACTTT
TRBJ2-7 . many TRBV29-1 CSVAVRNYEQYF TGCAGCGTTGCCGTCAGAAACTACGAGCAGTACTTC
TRBJ2-5 . many TRBV6-2/TRBV6-3 CASSYLETQYF TGTGCCAGCAGTTATTTGGAGACCCAGTACTTC
TRBJ2-2 . few TRBV7-9 CASSSKWNTGELFF TGTGCCAGCAGCTCGAAGTGGAACACCGGGGAGCTGTTTTTT
TRBJ1-5 . few TRBV7-9 CASSLTEQPQHF TGTGCCAGCAGCTTAACAGAGCAGCCCCAGCATTTT
TRBJ1-3 . few TRBV18 CASSPVGDTSGNTIYF TGTGCCAGCTCACCAGTGGGAGACACCTCTGGAAACACCATATATTTT
TRBJ2-5 . many TRBV5-6 CASSLAAGVAETQYF TGTGCCAGCAGCTTGGCGGCAGGGGTCGCGGAGACCCAGTACTTC
TRBJ2-7 TRBD2 . TRBV28 CASSSRLAGGQYF TGTGCCAGCAGTTCCCGACTAGCGGGAGGGCAGTACTTC
TRBJ2-5 . many TRBV2 CASSEQETQYF TGTGCCAGCAGTGAACAGGAGACCCAGTACTTC
TRBJ2-1 . . TRBV4-2 CASSQDRYQGSVCEQFF TGTGCCAGCAGCCAAGATCGGTATCAGGGTAGTGTTTGTGAGCAGTTCTTC
TRBJ2-7 . few TRBV5-6 CASSFIGPFSYEQYF TGTGCCAGCAGCTTTATAGGACCATTTTCCTACGAGCAGTACTTC
TRBJ2-3 . few TRBV6-1 CASSGTFLGTDTQYF TGTGCCAGCAGTGGGACTTTCTTGGGCACAGATACGCAGTATTTT
TRBJ1-2 . many TRBV18 CASSPSGGNYGYTF TGTGCCAGCTCACCCTCGGGAGGGAACTATGGCTACACCTTC
TRBJ1-5 . many TRBV4-2 CASSQDWGGDQPQHF TGTGCCAGCAGCCAAGATTGGGGGGGTGACCAGCCCCAGCATTTT
TRBJ1-6 . many TRBV2 CASSEPDRSPLHF TGTGCCAGCAGTGAACCAGACAGGTCACCCCTCCACTTT
TRBJ1-3 TRBD1 . TRBV5-1 CASSFGTGGYTIYF TGCGCCAGCAGCTTCGGAACAGGGGGCTACACCATATATTTT
TRBJ2-1 . . TRBV18 CASQKGGRYNEQFF TGTGCCAGCCAAAAGGGGGGACGCTACAATGAGCAGTTCTTC
TRBJ1-6 TRBD1 few TRBV3-1 CASSPPRTGSIALHF TGTGCCAGCAGCCCGCCCAGGACAGGGAGTATTGCCCTCCACTTT
TRBJ2-3 . many TRBV7-2 CASSLAVGGPSADTQYF TGTGCCAGCAGCTTAGCGGTTGGGGGCCCTAGCGCAGATACGCAGTATTTT
TRBJ2-1 TRBD1 many TRBV7-9 CASSFRDRIYNEQFF TGTGCCAGCAGCTTCAGGGACAGGATATACAATGAGCAGTTCTTC
TRBJ2-5 . many TRBV20-1 CSASGYLETQYF TGCAGTGCCTCGGGCTATTTGGAGACCCAGTACTTC
TRBJ2-1 . many TRBV6-1 CASSKDSDEQFF TGTGCCAGCAGCAAAGACTCGGATGAGCAGTTCTTC
TRBJ2-7 . many TRBV11-2 CASSLEGSSRGEQYF TGTGCCAGCAGCTTAGAAGGGTCGTCCCGTGGGGAGCAGTACTTC
TRBJ2-2 . many TRBV4-3 CASRVRRVWAGELFF TGCGCCAGCAGAGTGCGGCGGGTTTGGGCCGGGGAGCTGTTTTTT
TRBJ1-2 . many TRBV2 CASSGQNYGYTF TGTGCCAGCAGCGGACAGAACTATGGCTACACCTTC
TRBJ2-5 . many TRBV28 CATSGPAQETQYF TGTGCCACCTCGGGACCGGCCCAAGAGACCCAGTACTTC
TRBJ2-7 TRBD1 . TRBV10-3 CAIRSGQDAYEQYF TGTGCCATCAGGTCGGGACAGGACGCCTACGAGCAGTACTTC
TRBJ2-7 . few TRBV7-2 CASSFTSLGEQYF TGTGCCAGCAGTTTTACCTCCTTGGGGGAGCAGTACTTC
TRBJ2-7 TRBD1 few TRBV10-3 CAIRWGTGQGYEQYF TGTGCCATCAGGTGGGGTACGGGACAGGGCTACGAGCAGTACTTC
TRBJ1-1 . many TRBV29-1 CSVGEVGANTEAFF TGCAGCGTTGGTGAGGTAGGCGCAAACACTGAAGCTTTCTTT
TRBJ2-1 . . TRBV9 CASSPGVWADEQFF TGTGCCAGCAGCCCAGGGGTTTGGGCGGATGAGCAGTTCTTC
TRBJ1-6 . many TRBV6-1 CASSVLGDSPLHF TGTGCCAGCAGCGTCTTGGGGGATTCACCCCTCCACTTT
TRBJ1-1 . many TRBV20-1 CSGQGGTGFGQNTEAFF TGCAGTGGTCAGGGTGGGACTGGGTTTGGACAGAACACTGAAGCTTTCTTT
TRBJ2-3 . . TRBV5-1 CASSFGRGSVGTDTQYF TGCGCCAGCAGCTTTGGAAGGGGGAGTGTAGGCACAGATACGCAGTATTTT
TRBJ1-1 . . TRBV29-1 CSVGGHLRNTEAFF TGCAGCGTTGGCGGCCACCTGAGGAACACTGAAGCTTTCTTT
TRBJ1-5 TRBD1 . TRBV5-5 CASSWSGGNPPQHF TGTGCCAGCAGCTGGTCAGGGGGGAATCCGCCCCAGCATTTT
TRBJ2-5 . many TRBV10-3 CAISAVRLVSETQYF TGTGCCATCAGTGCGGTCCGGCTAGTCTCGGAGACCCAGTACTTC
TRBJ2-6 . few TRBV27 CASSSRAAGANVLTF TGTGCCAGCAGTTCCCGGGCTGCTGGGGCCAACGTCCTGACTTTC
TRBJ1-4 . many TRBV2 CASRNRDNKLFF TGTGCCAGCAGGAACCGGGACAACAAACTGTTTTTT
TRBJ1-5 . many TRBV6-2/TRBV6-3 CASSGRLNQPQHF TGTGCCAGCAGTGGACGGCTCAATCAGCCCCAGCATTTT
TRBJ1-4 TRBD1 many TRBV30 CACDRDTGNEKLFF TGTGCCTGTGACAGGGATACTGGTAATGAAAAACTGTTTTTT
TRBJ2-7 . many TRBV7-6 CASSLAGAQNEQYF TGTGCCAGCAGCTTAGCGGGGGCACAGAACGAGCAGTACTTC
TRBJ1-2 TRBD1 few TRBV5-1 CASTLTGTGLYGYTF TGCGCCAGTACCTTGACCGGGACAGGCCTCTATGGCTACACCTTC
TRBJ2-3 . many TRBV7-2 CASRGGRASTDTQYF TGTGCCAGCAGAGGAGGTAGAGCTAGCACAGATACGCAGTATTTT
TRBJ2-7 . . TRBV4-3 CASSQDLLGSYEQYF TGCGCCAGCAGCCAAGATTTATTGGGTTCCTACGAGCAGTACTTC